One TCR beta chain is described in this entry. The source of the sample is a study of blood T cell repertoires in COVID-19. Study details: T cells, B-cell-depleted T cells, or PBMCs supplied cDNA or gDNA.

In the original analysis: Estimation of nucleated cell counts relied on the amplification of reference gene primers. Produced via immunoSEQ multiplex PCR; TCRdb's table is partial and in-frame only. D and trimming come from the DNA, and the V and J calls and clone size come from that table. Of some 26,000 clones in the sample, around three quarters were seen once. Sequencing input: peripheral blood. This clonotype originated in a woman of 80 years or more with acute or convalescent COVID-19.

The CDR3 region is CASSQGWAEQFF. In DNA, the CDR3 is TGTGCCAGCAGCCAAGGGTGGGCTGAGCAGTTCTTC. The rearrangement joins TRBV14 to TRBJ2-1; no reliable D call. The ends were cut back, 1 base at V and 9 bases at J, with 7 bases in the middle. CDR1 SGHDN and CDR2 FVKESK come from the germline V gene. The CDR3 has 12 amino acids.